This T cell receptor beta chain was recorded in a study of blood T cell repertoires in COVID-19. Study at large: The United States, Italy and Spain supplied acute and convalescent COVID-19 samples.

What the recovered Cohort 3 donors had was two negative PCRs, clearance, or symptom resolution. The protocol was immunoSEQ multiplex PCR, while the TCRdb copy is restricted to in-frame clones and leaves out a portion. This sample has around 450,000 clones, with 80% to 95% found just once. Trimming removed 0 bases at V and 5 bases at J, with 20 bases between. The CDR3 covers 16 residues. The germline V gene has CDR1 SQVTM and CDR2 ANQGSEA. Sequenced sample: PBMCs or T cells enriched from blood (not recorded which). The V gene is TRBV29-1, the J gene TRBJ2-7; D perhaps matches TRBD1 (7 bases). The receptor comes from a man aged 18 to 35 who had recovered from COVID-19. The CDR3 bases are TGCAGCGTTGAAGATTTACAGGGGCGGGATCCCCACGAGCAGTACTTC. Translation gives CSVEDLQGRDPHEQYF.